This is a list of T cell receptor beta chains from one sample in a study of response to subunit inactivated influenza vaccine. Each CDR3 protein gets one entry after TCRdb re-called the RT-PCR reads with MiXCR. Of about 500,000 distinct CDR3 sequences listed, over 10% are singletons. Sequencing used PBMCs from blood, obtained 45 days after vaccination. Receptors were obtained from a man aged 50 to 59 who received an inactivated influenza vaccine. Each CDR3 is given without its conserved first and last residue.

CDR3: ASSGPGGFIGTEAF
J: TRBJ1-1
V: TRBV7-9

CDR3: ASSQVASGWTYNEQF
J: TRBJ2-1
V: TRBV4-1

CDR3: ASSSGLSGTGELF
J: TRBJ2-2
V: TRBV7-6

CDR3: ATSDSTPMQGYYEQY
J: TRBJ2-7
V: TRBV24-1

CDR3: ASSYGTGETEAF
J: TRBJ1-1
V: TRBV27

CDR3: SAPRQGNTGELF
J: TRBJ2-2
V: TRBV29-1

CDR3: ASRPTLADHEQY
J: TRBJ2-7
V: TRBV6-1

CDR3: ASSQDPQGMYGYT
J: TRBJ1-2
V: TRBV4-1

CDR3: SARDLSMGTDTQY
J: TRBJ2-3
V: TRBV20-1

CDR3: ASSLGISGTYEQY
J: TRBJ2-7
V: TRBV7-6

CDR3: ATSREFFNEQF
J: TRBJ2-1
V: TRBV15

CDR3: SAKTRGNTIY
J: TRBJ1-3
V: TRBV20-1

CDR3: ASSFRTSRSDTQY
J: TRBJ2-3
V: TRBV11-2

CDR3: SVGAGGYEQY
J: TRBJ2-7
V: TRBV29-1

CDR3: SAREFGIGDSPLH
J: TRBJ1-6
V: TRBV20-1

CDR3: ASRTGGATEQY
J: TRBJ2-7
V: TRBV5-1

CDR3: ASSPAWKNIQY
J: TRBJ2-4
V: TRBV7-2

CDR3: SVHRGQETQY
J: TRBJ2-5
V: TRBV29-1

CDR3: ASSLRGDFPYEQY
J: TRBJ2-7
V: TRBV12-3/TRBV12-4

CDR3: ASSPRETQPYEQY
J: TRBJ2-7
V: TRBV7-6

CDR3: ASLPGTSGRNEQF
J: TRBJ2-1
V: TRBV6-1

CDR3: SVESRDRANTGELF
J: TRBJ2-2
V: TRBV29-1

CDR3: SAASSADTQY
J: TRBJ2-3
V: TRBV20-1

CDR3: ASSLDRGRAEAF
J: TRBJ1-1
V: TRBV5-5

CDR3: ASSLYDNTDTQY
J: TRBJ2-3
V: TRBV11-2

CDR3: ASSQAGNSEQY
J: TRBJ2-7
V: TRBV4-2

CDR3: ATSDPDITKDANTGELF
J: TRBJ2-2
V: TRBV24-1

CDR3: ASSLQVGGSYNSPLH
J: TRBJ1-6
V: TRBV5-1

CDR3: SASMVKETQY
J: TRBJ2-5
V: TRBV20-1

CDR3: ATRGSYNEQF
J: TRBJ2-1
V: TRBV15

CDR3: ASSLRPAGELTDTQY
J: TRBJ2-3
V: TRBV5-1

CDR3: ASRLTGGTEAF
J: TRBJ1-1
V: TRBV27

CDR3: SARGIGTGKETQY
J: TRBJ2-5
V: TRBV20-1

CDR3: SAGWASLGELF
J: TRBJ2-2
V: TRBV29-1

CDR3: ASSLSGQLHTDTQY
J: TRBJ2-3
V: TRBV19

CDR3: ASSHPTVYEQY
J: TRBJ2-7
V: TRBV14

CDR3: ASSLDRFNIQY
J: TRBJ2-4
V: TRBV5-6

CDR3: ASSQDVRNYNSPLH
J: TRBJ1-6
V: TRBV4-3

CDR3: ASSQGTGNNSPLH
J: TRBJ1-6
V: TRBV4-3

CDR3: ASSRQATNEKLF
J: TRBJ1-4
V: TRBV6-1

CDR3: ASSQDRGQGMVHMNTEAF
J: TRBJ1-1
V: TRBV3-1

CDR3: ASSFRGRFYQTTRQETQY
J: TRBJ2-5
V: TRBV11-2

CDR3: ASSPRVAAEETQY
J: TRBJ2-5
V: TRBV7-9

CDR3: SATIHGYEQY
J: TRBJ2-7
V: TRBV20-1

CDR3: ASSWTSGGANEQF
J: TRBJ2-1
V: TRBV4-1

CDR3: ASSLASGAYNEQF
J: TRBJ2-1
V: TRBV12-3/TRBV12-4

CDR3: ASRGLAGGSTGELF
J: TRBJ2-2
V: TRBV2

CDR3: ASAERPDFTDTQY
J: TRBJ2-3
V: TRBV12-3/TRBV12-4

CDR3: ATSDSSGTINEDEQF
J: TRBJ2-1
V: TRBV24-1

CDR3: ASSFKGHENIQY
J: TRBJ2-4
V: TRBV7-9

CDR3: ASRRTEVSDTQY
J: TRBJ2-3
V: TRBV6-2/TRBV6-3

CDR3: AWSVESGVFYEQY
J: TRBJ2-7
V: TRBV30

CDR3: ASSIARGKETQY
J: TRBJ2-5
V: TRBV19

CDR3: ASRKLAGDPGF
J: TRBJ2-1
V: TRBV28

CDR3: ASSLYLVSYNEQF
J: TRBJ2-1
V: TRBV5-6